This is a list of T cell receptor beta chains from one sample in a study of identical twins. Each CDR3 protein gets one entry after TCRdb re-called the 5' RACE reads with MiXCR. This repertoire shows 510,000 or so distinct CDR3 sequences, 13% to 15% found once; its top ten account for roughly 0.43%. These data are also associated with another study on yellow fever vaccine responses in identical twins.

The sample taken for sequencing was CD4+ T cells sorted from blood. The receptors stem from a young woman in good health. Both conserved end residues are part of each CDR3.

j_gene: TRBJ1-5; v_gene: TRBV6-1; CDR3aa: CASSKQGSNQPQHF
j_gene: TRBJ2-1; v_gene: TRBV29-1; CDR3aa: CSVTSGVNEQFF
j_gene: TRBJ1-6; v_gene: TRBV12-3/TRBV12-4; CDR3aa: CASRGQGNSPLHF
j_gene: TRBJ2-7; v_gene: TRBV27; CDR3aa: CASSIPLVGATYEQYF
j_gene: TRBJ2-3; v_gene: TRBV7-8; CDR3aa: CASSSQLAGPYTDTQYF
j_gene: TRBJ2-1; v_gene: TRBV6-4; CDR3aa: CASIQRGIRRAFNEQFF
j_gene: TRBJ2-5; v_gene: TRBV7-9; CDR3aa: CASSTGGTQYF
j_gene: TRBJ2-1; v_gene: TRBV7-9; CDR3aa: CASSFGGLYNEQFF
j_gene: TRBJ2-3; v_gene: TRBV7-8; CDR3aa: CASSLGGGGANTDTQYF
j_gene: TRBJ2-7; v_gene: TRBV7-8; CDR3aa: CASSWSGRNYEQYF
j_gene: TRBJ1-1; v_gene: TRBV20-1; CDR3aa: CSASPRTAINLF
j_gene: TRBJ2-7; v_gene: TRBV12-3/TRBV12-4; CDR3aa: CASSSPETSGLYEQYF
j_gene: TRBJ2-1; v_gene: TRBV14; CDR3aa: CASSVRGQSSYNEQFF
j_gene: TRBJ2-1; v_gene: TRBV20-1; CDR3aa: CSAEGLAGVIEQFF
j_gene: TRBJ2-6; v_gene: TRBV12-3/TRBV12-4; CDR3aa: CASSLRQLSGANVLTF
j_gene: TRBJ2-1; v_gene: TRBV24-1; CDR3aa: CATSDPGLAGKDEQFF
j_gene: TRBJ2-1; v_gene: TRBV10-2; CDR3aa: CASSEKNSLLYNEQFF
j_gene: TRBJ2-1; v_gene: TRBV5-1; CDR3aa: CASSASKLAGGYNEQFF
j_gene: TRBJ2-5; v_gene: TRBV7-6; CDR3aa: CASSLGGGARPETQYF
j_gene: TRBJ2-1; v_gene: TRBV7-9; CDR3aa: CASSLANAGEQFF
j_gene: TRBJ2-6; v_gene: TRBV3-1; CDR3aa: CASRTLSGANVLTF
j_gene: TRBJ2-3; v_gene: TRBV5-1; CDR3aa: CASSLALDTDTQYF
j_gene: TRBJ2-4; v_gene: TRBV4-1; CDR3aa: CASSQETLNIQYF
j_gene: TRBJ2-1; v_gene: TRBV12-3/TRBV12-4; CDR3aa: CASILGGGGNEQFF
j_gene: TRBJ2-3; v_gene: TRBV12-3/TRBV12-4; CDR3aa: CASTKVGLAGTDTQYF
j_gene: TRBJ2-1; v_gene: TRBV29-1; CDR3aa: CSVEASSYNEQFF
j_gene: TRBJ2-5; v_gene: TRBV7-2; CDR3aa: CASSAHFAQETQYF
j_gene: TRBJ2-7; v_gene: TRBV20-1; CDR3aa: CSASGQGVSEQYF
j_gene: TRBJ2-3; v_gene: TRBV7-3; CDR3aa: CASSLRGTVARDTQYF
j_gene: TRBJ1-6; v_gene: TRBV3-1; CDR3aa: CASSPTTGTVVSPLHF
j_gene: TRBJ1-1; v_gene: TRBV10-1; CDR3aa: CASRPGQGANTEAFF
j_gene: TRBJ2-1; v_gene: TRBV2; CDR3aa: CASRVAIYNEQFF
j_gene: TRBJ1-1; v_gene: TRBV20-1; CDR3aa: CSAKQGNTEAFF
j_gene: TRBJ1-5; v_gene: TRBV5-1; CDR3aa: CASSLGDANQPQHF
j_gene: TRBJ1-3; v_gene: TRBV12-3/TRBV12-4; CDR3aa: CASRVSGRGNTIYF
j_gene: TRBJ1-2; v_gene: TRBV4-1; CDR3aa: CASTPGQGEYGYTF
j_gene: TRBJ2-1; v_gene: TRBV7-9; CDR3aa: CASSFGTSGRSLREQFF
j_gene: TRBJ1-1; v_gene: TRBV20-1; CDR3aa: CSANRGNGNTEAFF
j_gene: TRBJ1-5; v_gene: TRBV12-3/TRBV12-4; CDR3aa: CASSLNSGNQPQHF
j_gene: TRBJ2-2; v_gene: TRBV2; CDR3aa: CASSEAASGDTGELFF
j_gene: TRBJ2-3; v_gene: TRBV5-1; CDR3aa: CASSLGLRGDTQYF
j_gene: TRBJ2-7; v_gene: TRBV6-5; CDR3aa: CASSYVSGRSEQYF
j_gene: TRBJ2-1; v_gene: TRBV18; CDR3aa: CASSPNSVSYNEQFF
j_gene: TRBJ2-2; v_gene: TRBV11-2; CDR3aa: CASSSAGRQNDYTGELFF
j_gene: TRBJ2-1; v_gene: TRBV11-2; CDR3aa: CASSQAGGPLRQFF
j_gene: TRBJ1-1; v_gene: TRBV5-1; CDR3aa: CASSSPAGNTEAFF
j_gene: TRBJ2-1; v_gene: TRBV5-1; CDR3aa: CASSLVTSGRSPYNEQFF
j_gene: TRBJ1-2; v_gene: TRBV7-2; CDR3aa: CASSLRDGPNYGYTF